The T cell receptor beta chain under discussion was sequenced for a study of control samples from healthy donors and cancer patients. Generated by immunoSEQ multiplex PCR, the TCRdb table keeps only in-frame clones and is missing some. The sample has fewer than 250,000 clones. The germline gives CDR1 SNHLY, CDR2 FYNNEI. After removal of 9 bases from V and 4 bases from J, the junction contained 9 bases not matched to a gene. The CDR3 is 14 amino acids. The gene calls are TRBV2 and TRBJ2-5; TRBD1 aligns across 9 bases. The sample consisted of blood. The sequence derives from a woman in her twenties or thirties in good health. CDR3 DNA sequence: TGTGCCAGTTCACCCGGGACAGGGACAGAGACCCAGTACTTC. It specifies CASSPGTGTETQYF.